The 26 T cell receptor beta chains presented below share a single source sample, sequenced in a study of tumor-infiltrating lymphocytes in oesophageal squamous cell carcinoma. TCRdb passed the PCR reads through MiXCR, listing each CDR3 protein once. The sample carries roughly 21,000 distinct CDR3 sequences, more than 30% recorded once. Sequences were obtained from esophageal tumor tissue. These receptors were taken from a male donor with esophageal squamous cell carcinoma.

In the case of this clonotype: An end of the junction does not agree with germline; a read error may underlie this. The chain joins TRBV13 to TRBJ2-1, with D unresolved. Germline loops: CDR1 PRHDT, CDR2 FYEKMQ (reference sequence). There are 14 residues in the CDR3. DNA of the CDR3: TGCGCCAGCAGCTTGGGTAGCTTACCCTACGAGCAGTTCTTC. Amino acid sequence: CASSLGSLPYEQFF.

This clonotype was recorded at least ten times. This may arise from a read error, as a much more abundant clone is one base away. The V gene is TRBV6-1, the J gene TRBJ2-5; no reliable D call. Deletions cut 7 bases from V and 11 bases from J, with 14 bases between. There are 11 residues in the CDR3. CDR1 is MNHNS, CDR2 SASEGT, per germline. The DNA of the CDR3 is TGTGCCAGCACCAGGTCGGCTCGGCAGTACTTC. This sequence encodes CASTRSARQYF.

At least ten counts were recorded for this clonotype. V usage is TRBV14 and J usage is TRBJ2-5; a weak D match, TRBD2 (6 bases). Trimming left V 3 bases short and J 2 bases short, with 13 bases between. The germline V gene encodes CDR1 SGHDN and CDR2 FVKESK. The CDR3 has 15 amino acids. CDR3 sequence: CASSHGGNTQETQYF. The CDR3 nucleotides are TGTGCCAGCAGCCATGGGGGGAACACGCAAGAGACCCAGTACTTC.

This clonotype was counted ten times or more. The rearrangement joins TRBV7-3 to TRBJ2-5, with 14 bases identical to TRBD2. Germline values: CDR1 SGHTA, CDR2 FQGTGA. V was pared by 4 bases and J by 11 bases, with 21 bases of the junction left unmatched. The CDR3 is 19 amino acids. CDR3 nucleotide sequence: TGTGCCAGCAGCTCACCCGGGACTAGCGGGAGAGGGGCTCTTGATGAGCAGTACTTC. Translation gives CASSSPGTSGRGALDEQYF.

Remarks on this clonotype: Lacking the conserved final phenylalanine or tryptophan, this CDR3 likely reflects a read error. No DNA is shown, since the ends of the CDR3 on it are uncertain; the CDR3 is the one TCRdb lists. This chain links TRBV7-2 with TRBJ2-3; the table's D call TRBD1 went unverified against the DNA. The CDR3 is made up of 18 amino acids, end residues included. CDR1 is SGHTA and CDR2 is FQGNSA in the germline V gene. The CDR3 reads CASSPPGQGGTYEQYFGP.

This clonotype was recorded a few times. This rearrangement joins TRBV9 to TRBJ2-1; D is possibly TRBD2 (5 bases). Germline CDR1 and CDR2: SGDLS and YYNGEE. Trimming pared 0 bases from V and 2 bases from J, leaving 12 bases between. The CDR3 is 16 residues long. The DNA of the CDR3 is TGTGCCAGCAGCGTAGAGGGCCTCGGGGCCTACAATGAGCAGTTCTTC. Translation gives CASSVEGLGAYNEQFF.

This clonotype was observed once. This chain connects TRBV28 to TRBJ2-2; D is unclear. The CDR3 loop spans 13 amino acids. Germline V gene sequence: CDR1 MDHEN, CDR2 SYDVKM. This chain's CDR3 is CASLLGNTGELFF. The CDR3 nucleotides are TGTGCAAGCTTGCTAGGGAACACCGGGGAGCTGTTTTTT.

This clonotype was detected only a few times. The final CDR3 position lacks the conserved phenylalanine or tryptophan, pointing to a likely read error. The limits of the CDR3 on the DNA are not certain, so only TCRdb's listed CDR3 is given. This CDR3 is CASSYGIGGRYTFGS. The chain uses TRBV7-8 and TRBJ2-7; TRBD2 is taken as the D call from the table, unchecked against the DNA. The CDR3 is 15 residues long, ends included. Germline V gene data show CDR1 as SGHVS and CDR2 as FQNEAQ.

This clonotype was found a few times. Likely a read error: the CDR3 ends without its conserved phenylalanine or tryptophan. The limits of the CDR3 on the DNA are not certain, so only TCRdb's listed CDR3 is given. This sequence joins TRBV7-3 and TRBJ2-6; the table's D gene call, TRBD1, was not cross checked with the DNA. Germline-derived CDR1 and CDR2 are SGHTA and FQGTGA. The CDR3 length is 8 residues, termini included. The CDR3 is CASSLGGQ.

This clonotype was observed a few times. CDR3 in amino acids: CASSRDRGRGRASSSYEQYF. The CDR3 DNA reads as TGTGCCAGCAGCCGGGACAGGGGGCGCGGCCGGGCCTCCAGCTCCTACGAGCAGTACTTC. This chain joins TRBV7-2 and TRBJ2-7; the match to TRBD1 covers 12 bases. The CDR3 length is 20 residues. The germline gives CDR1 SGHTA, CDR2 FQGNSA. J lost 0 bases, V lost 5 bases, and 17 bases had no gene match.

By proportion, this clonotype is medium-sized. The V gene is TRBV12-3 or TRBV12-4, the J gene TRBJ2-5; TRBD2 is a possible D gene (6 bases). V lost 3 bases to trimming and J lost 10 bases, with 12 bases between them. The length of the CDR3 is 12 residues. The CDR3 coding sequence is TGTGCCAGCAGTTTTCGTACGGGGGTCCAGTACTTC. It translates to CASSFRTGVQYF.

This clonotype was seen only a few times. J is TRBJ2-4 and V is TRBV6-1; 7 nucleotides match TRBD1. Germline CDR1 and CDR2: MNHNS and SASEGT. V shed 5 bases, J shed 8 bases, and the junction held 9 bases outside the gene matches. The CDR3 spans 14 residues. CDR3 sequence (DNA): TGTGCCAGCAGTAGAACAGGGGCTGGGGACATTCAGTACTTC. Amino acids: CASSRTGAGDIQYF.

The V and J genes are TRBV7-3 and TRBJ2-4; D is tentatively TRBD1 or TRBD2 (8 bases each). The J call may be incorrect, as the DNA end agrees better with TRBJ2-1. The CDR3 is made up of 14 amino acids. Germline-derived CDR1 and CDR2 are SGHTA and FQGTGA. CDR3 in DNA: TGTGCCAGCAGCCCCAGGGGGCGGGGGGAGACCCAGTTCTTC. It encodes CASSPRGRGETQFF.

This clonotype was observed many times. The chain employs TRBV24-1 and TRBJ1-2; 9 positions agree with TRBD1. The CDR3 is 14 residues long. Looked up from germline, CDR1 is KGHDR and CDR2 is SFDVKD. The J segment lost 3 bases and the V segment lost 4 bases, leaving 2 bases of the junction unmatched. CDR3 region: CATSEGQGYYGYTF. The CDR3 DNA reads as TGTGCCACCAGTGAGGGACAGGGCTACTATGGCTACACCTTC.

The J gene is TRBJ2-5, the V gene TRBV12-3 or TRBV12-4; D remains ambiguous. This CDR3 spans 13 amino acids. Between the trimmed V and J ends, which lost 1 base and 2 bases, there was a span of 5 bases. Here the CDR3 reads CASSLGLQETQYF. Here the CDR3 DNA reads TGTGCCAGCAGTTTAGGACTTCAAGAGACCCAGTACTTC.

J is TRBJ1-5 and V is TRBV19; D gene unclear. The V gene's germline CDR1 is LNHDA and CDR2 SQIVND (reference sequence). Trimming removed 7 bases at V and 2 bases at J, with 12 bases between. This CDR3 has 14 amino acids. In DNA, the CDR3 is TGTGCCAGTACCTTGATCCACGGCAATCAGCCCCAGCATTTT. Protein: CASTLIHGNQPQHF.

The genes are TRBV6-1 and TRBJ2-3; 10 bases are shared with TRBD1. The J call may be faulty, since TRBJ2-5 better matches the DNA end. CDR1 MNHNS and CDR2 SASEGT come from the germline V gene. There are 13 residues in the CDR3. CDR3 nucleotide sequence: TGTGCCAGCAGTGGACAGGGGGCTGAGACCCAGTACTTC. It specifies CASSGQGAETQYF.

This clonotype was counted at least ten times. The chain combines TRBV19 with TRBJ2-1, with TRBD2 identical over 10 bases. The CDR3 totals 18 residues. V lost 3 bases, J lost 0 bases, and 8 bases stayed unmatched. Germline V gene lookup returns CDR1 LNHDA and CDR2 SQIVND (reference sequence). CDR3 nucleotide sequence: TGTGCCAGTAGTATTAGAGGGGCTAGCGGGAGCTCCTACAATGAGCAGTTCTTC. Amino acid sequence: CASSIRGASGSSYNEQFF.

The chain joins TRBV7-2 to TRBJ1-1, with D unresolved. Germline-derived CDR1 and CDR2 are SGHTA and FQGNSA. The germline V and J ends were trimmed by 5 bases and 6 bases, with 7 bases remaining between them. This CDR3 comprises 11 residues. This CDR3 reads CASSPHSEAFF. The CDR3 nucleotides are TGTGCCAGCAGCCCTCATTCTGAAGCTTTCTTT.

There are many counts of this clonotype. The rearrangement links TRBV19 to TRBJ2-1; 7 nucleotides agree with TRBD2. Germline V gene data show CDR1 as LNHDA and CDR2 as SQIVND (reference sequence). The CDR3 loop spans 16 amino acids. With V trimmed by 2 bases and J by 7 bases, 11 bases remained unmatched. The CDR3: CASSISGDYLRNEQFF. In nucleotides, the CDR3 is TGTGCCAGTAGTATAAGTGGGGACTACCTACGTAATGAGCAGTTCTTC. The full variable domain, rest sourced from reference TRBV19 and TRBJ2-1, is DGGITQSPKYLFRKEGQNVTLSCEQNLNHDAMYWYRQDPGQGLRLIYYSQIVNDFQKGDIAEGYSVSREKKESFPLTVTSAQKNPTAFYLCASSISGDYLRNEQFFGPGTRLTVL.

This clonotype occurred a few times. The CDR3 region is CASSPQRQGNTEAFF. CDR3 DNA sequence: TGTGCCAGCTCACCACAGCGGCAGGGGAACACTGAAGCTTTCTTT. The chain carries TRBV18 and TRBJ1-1; D might be TRBD1 (5 bases). The V gene lost 1 base and the J gene lost 1 base, with 10 bases spanning the gap. The CDR3 loop spans 15 amino acids. Germline CDR1 reads KGHSH; CDR2 reads LQKENI. The full variable domain, completed using reference TRBV18 and TRBJ1-1, is NAGVMQNPRHLVRRRGQEARLRCSPMKGHSHVYWYRQLPEEGLKFMVYLQKENIIDESGMPKERFSAEFPKEGPSILRIQQVVRGDSAAYFCASSPQRQGNTEAFFGQGTRLTVV.

This chain uses TRBV28 with TRBJ2-2; perhaps D is TRBD1 or TRBD2 (6 bases each). The CDR3 extends over 14 amino acids. V lost 5 bases, J lost 4 bases, and 11 bases lay in between. The V gene's germline CDR1 is MDHEN and CDR2 SYDVKM. The CDR3 region has the DNA TGTGCCAGCAGTCCCCGGGGGCCCACCGGGGAGCTGTTTTTT. Translating it yields CASSPRGPTGELFF.

The chain uses TRBV7-9 and TRBJ2-7; D unresolved. This CDR3 is built from 15 residues. V shed 1 base and J shed 7 bases, with 17 bases lying between them. CDR1 is SEHNR and CDR2 is FQNEAQ in the germline V gene (reference sequence). The CDR3 DNA is TGTGCCAGCAGCTTAGTCAGCAACTACTACAATGAGCAGTACTTC. Translated: CASSLVSNYYNEQYF.

In this sample, this clonotype turned up many times. The V and J genes are TRBV5-5 and TRBJ2-7; weak D call: TRBD1 (5 bases). Germline V CDR1 and CDR2: SGHKS, YYEKEE (reference sequence). The CDR3 contains 14 residues. V was cut by 0 bases and J by 2 bases, with 9 bases left in between. CDR3 DNA sequence: TGTGCCAGCAGCTTGGTCCAGGACACCTACGAGCAGTACTTC. It translates to CASSLVQDTYEQYF.

The chain employs TRBV7-4 and TRBJ2-5, with TRBD2 as a possible D gene (5 bases). V shed 0 bases and J shed 5 bases, with 10 bases lying between them. Germline V CDR1 and CDR2: SGHVT, SQSDAQ. The CDR3 sequence is 14 residues long. CDR3 bases: TGTGCCAGCAGCTTAGCGAACGGGATCGAGACCCAGTACTTC. It specifies CASSLANGIETQYF.

In regard to this clonotype: A single base separates this from a much larger clone, so it may be a read error. The CDR3 DNA is TGCAGTGCCGAAACCGGGACGGAAGGGTACGAGCAGTTCTTC. It yields the protein CSAETGTEGYEQFF. The gene calls are TRBV20-1 and TRBJ2-6; the D gene could be TRBD1 or TRBD2 (5 bases each). The end of the DNA aligns better with TRBJ2-1, so the J call may be wrong. The CDR3 covers 14 residues. Germline lookup yields CDR1 DFQATT and CDR2 SNEGSKA (reference sequence).